The TCR beta chain under discussion was sequenced for a study of regulatory T cells in long-lasting Graves disease. Study conclusions and caveats: TRBV28, TRBJ1-2 and TRBJ2-5 were favored in persistent disease.

The TCR beta library used iRepertoire HTBI primers with Arm-PCR amplification of CDR3. From the multiplex PCR reads, TCRdb called clonotypes with MiXCR, one entry per CDR3 protein. The repertoire has 350,000 to 400,000 distinct CDR3 sequences, 15% to 18% of them found once; the top ten carry over 20%. This clonotype has at least ten counts. Its matching antigen is unknown. Sample time point: newly diagnosed GD, antithyroid drugs for less than 3 months. Scientists built the TCR library using RNA that was extracted from PBMCs. V lost 4 bases and J lost 4, with 14 bases in between. Germline V gene data show CDR1 as SEHNR and CDR2 as FQNEAQ (reference sequence). The CDR3 spans 15 residues.

The sequence was collected from a female donor with Graves disease. J is TRBJ2-1 and V is TRBV7-9, with D possibly being TRBD1 or TRBD2 (5 bases each). The specimen was peripheral blood mononuclear cells (PBMCs), collected at new diagnosis, from a patient treated with antithyroid drugs. CDR3 DNA: TGTGCCAGCAGCTCCTCCGGGACGCCATACAATGAGCAGTTCTTC. As protein: CASSSSGTPYNEQFF.